What follows are 32 T cell receptor beta chains derived from one specimen sequenced in a study of TIL therapy for anti-PD-1-resistant metastatic lung cancer. The libraries were made with immunoSEQ v3. Clones were sequenced by immunoSEQ multiplex PCR, and TCRdb holds only the in-frame ones, with some missing. Of tens of thousands of clones in the sample, more than 75% are singletons; the top ten hold around 2.6%. The time point is: pre-treatment sample, taken before nivolumab and TIL therapy. Sequencing used blood, obtained at baseline. Receptor source: a person between 30 and 79 years old with non-small cell lung cancer.

CDR3 sequence: CASSIDGQGAGNTEAFF. CDR3 nucleotides: TGTGCCAGTAGTATAGATGGACAGGGGGCAGGGAACACTGAAGCTTTCTTT. V gene TRBV19 combines with J gene TRBJ1-1; the match to TRBD1 covers 11 bases. Germline lookup yields CDR1 LNHDA and CDR2 SQIVND (reference sequence). V shed 0 bases, J shed 1 base, and the junction held 4 bases outside the gene matches. CDR3 length: 17 amino acids. Using reference TRBV19 and TRBJ1-1 for the parts outside the CDR3, the full variable domain is DGGITQSPKYLFRKEGQNVTLSCEQNLNHDAMYWYRQDPGQGLRLIYYSQIVNDFQKGDIAEGYSVSREKKESFPLTVTSAQKNPTAFYLCASSIDGQGAGNTEAFFGQGTRLTVV.

The V gene is TRBV6-5, the J gene TRBJ1-6; no firm D call. The CDR3 is 13 amino acids. The V end was cut by 9 bases, the J end by 5 bases, with 11 bases between. Germline CDR1 reads MNHEY; CDR2 reads SVGAGI. The CDR3 DNA reads as TGTGCCAGTGGACGCCAGGATAATTCACCCCTCCACTTT. As protein: CASGRQDNSPLHF.

The chain employs TRBV27 and TRBJ2-1, with D possibly TRBD1 on 5 matching bases. The CDR3 is 15 residues long. Deletions cut 8 bases from V and 0 bases from J, with 14 bases between. Germline V gene sequence: CDR1 MNHEY, CDR2 SMNVEV (reference sequence). The chain's CDR3 is CASRSHRYSYNEQFF. CDR3 DNA sequence: TGTGCCAGCCGCAGCCACAGGTACTCCTACAATGAGCAGTTCTTC.

This chain joins TRBV28 and TRBJ1-2; no firm D call. V lost 5 bases to trimming and J lost 3 bases, with 10 bases between them. CDR3 size: 13 residues. Germline CDR1 MDHEN, CDR2 SYDVKM. The CDR3 sequence: CASSRVGDYGYTF. The CDR3 DNA is TGTGCCAGCAGTCGGGTCGGTGACTATGGCTACACCTTC.

The chain carries TRBV13 and TRBJ2-7; perhaps TRBD1 as D (5 bases). V was pared by 3 bases and J by 7 bases, with 10 bases between. The CDR3 consists of 12 residues. The V gene's germline CDR1 is PRHDT and CDR2 FYEKMQ (reference sequence). The CDR3 is CASSLGHWEQYF. CDR3 nucleotide sequence: TGTGCCAGCAGCTTGGGGCACTGGGAGCAGTACTTC.

V and J are TRBV7-9 and TRBJ2-7, with 11 bases identical to TRBD2. CDR1 and CDR2 (germline): SEHNR, FQNEAQ (reference sequence). This CDR3 contains 14 residues. J was trimmed by 5 bases and V by 6 bases; bases with no gene match: 6. CDR3 region: CASSPSGRPDEQYF. Here the CDR3 DNA reads TGTGCCAGCAGTCCTAGCGGGAGGCCCGACGAGCAGTACTTC.

The chain joins TRBV25-1 to TRBJ1-1; 7 nucleotides agree with TRBD1. There are 13 residues in the CDR3. CDR1 and CDR2 from the germline V gene are MGHDK and SYGVNS. Germline trimming cut 6 bases from V and 11 bases from J; bases unmatched to any gene: 12. The CDR3 here is CASSPGWTGQAFF. The CDR3 DNA is TGTGCCAGCAGCCCCGGGTGGACAGGTCAGGCTTTCTTT.

The rearrangement links TRBV30 to TRBJ1-5; the match to TRBD1 covers 7 bases. Germline V gives CDR1 GTSNPN, CDR2 SVGIG (reference sequence). V lost 3 bases and J lost 4; bases outside the gene matches: 6. The CDR3 is 14 residues long. This CDR3 reads CAWSQGQPNQPQHF. For the CDR3, the DNA is TGTGCCTGGAGCCAGGGACAGCCGAATCAGCCCCAGCATTTT.

The gene calls are TRBV7-8 and TRBJ1-1, with no clear D. Germline values: CDR1 SGHVS, CDR2 FQNEAQ. Trimming removed 2 bases at V and 1 base at J, with 8 bases between. CDR3 length: 14 residues. The CDR3 DNA reads as TGTGCCAGCAGCTTATTGAGAGGGAACACTGAAGCTTTCTTT. This codes for CASSLLRGNTEAFF.

With respect to this clone: One end of the junction is discordant with germline, which a read error may explain. The V and J genes are TRBV28 and TRBJ2-1; D not resolved. This CDR3 has 13 residues. Germline V lookup: CDR1 MDHEN, CDR2 SYDVKM. CDR3 residues: CASSLWGYNEQFF. The DNA for the CDR3 is TGTGCCAGCAGTCTATGGGGATACAATGAGCAGTTCTTC.

V and J are TRBV27 and TRBJ2-7; 9 nucleotides match TRBD2. Germline V gene lookup returns CDR1 MNHEY and CDR2 SMNVEV (reference sequence). Losses at the gene ends were 0 bases for V and 4 bases for J; bases not matched to a gene: 4. The CDR3 sequence is 15 residues long. The CDR3 protein is CASSLSRGGKYEQYF. The CDR3 bases are TGTGCCAGCAGTTTATCGCGGGGGGGAAAATACGAGCAGTACTTC.

The chain combines TRBV18 with TRBJ1-4, with D perhaps TRBD1 (6 bases). The CDR3 length is 17 residues. Germline lookup yields CDR1 KGHSH and CDR2 LQKENI. Trimming took 3 bases from V and 2 from J, leaving 16 bases between them. Here the CDR3 reads CASSPTTGLHTNEKLFF. The DNA for the CDR3 is TGTGCCAGCTCACCGACGACAGGCCTGCATACTAATGAAAAACTGTTTTTT. The full variable domain, with the rest looked up from reference TRBV18 and TRBJ1-4, is NAGVMQNPRHLVRRRGQEARLRCSPMKGHSHVYWYRQLPEEGLKFMVYLQKENIIDESGMPKERFSAEFPKEGPSILRIQQVVRGDSAAYFCASSPTTGLHTNEKLFFGSGTQLSVL.

This chain uses TRBV4-2 with TRBJ2-7, with 9 bases identical to TRBD1. Trimming cost V 3 bases and J 3 bases; bases outside gene matches: 6. CDR1 is LGHNA and CDR2 is YNFKEQ in the germline V gene. The CDR3 contains 15 residues. CDR3 coding DNA: TGTGCCAGCAGCCAGAGTCCGGGACAGGGCTACGAGCAGTACTTC. Its translation: CASSQSPGQGYEQYF.

The chain employs TRBV9 and TRBJ2-3; the match to TRBD1 covers 8 bases. Losses at the gene ends were 1 base for V and 3 bases for J; bases not matched to a gene: 7. The CDR3 contains 16 residues. Germline CDR1 and CDR2: SGDLS and YYNGEE. This CDR3 is CASSVPGRGPTDTQYF. The CDR3 DNA sequence: TGTGCCAGCAGCGTACCGGGCAGGGGGCCGACAGATACGCAGTATTTT.

This clone was observed a single time. The rearrangement links TRBV5-1 to TRBJ2-3; tentative D call: TRBD2 (5 bases). Germline V gives CDR1 SGHRS, CDR2 YFSETQ. The germline V and J ends were trimmed by 4 bases and 6 bases, with 9 bases remaining between them. CDR3 length: 12 residues. CDR3 in amino acids: CASSTSGDTQYF. The CDR3 DNA is TGCGCCAGCAGCACCTCGGGGGATACGCAGTATTTT.

This clone was counted between two and nine times. The rearrangement joins TRBV19 to TRBJ1-5; D not resolved. The CDR3 loop spans 13 amino acids. CDR1 is LNHDA, CDR2 SQIVND, per germline (reference sequence). Trimming took off 5 bases at V and 4 bases at J, with 9 bases between the two ends. Here the CDR3 reads CASSLTGNQPQHF. CDR3 sequence (DNA): TGTGCCAGTAGTCTTACCGGGAATCAGCCCCAGCATTTT.

V is TRBV30 and J is TRBJ1-4; D gene uncertain. CDR1 and CDR2 from the germline V gene are GTSNPN and SVGIG (reference sequence). The length of the CDR3 is 13 residues. V dropped 4 bases and J dropped 3 bases, with 9 bases sitting between them. CDR3 in DNA: TGTGCCTGGAATCGTATGGCTAATGAAAAACTGTTTTTT. Its translation: CAWNRMANEKLFF.

The V gene is TRBV18, the J gene TRBJ2-5, with D unclear. From germline, CDR1 is KGHSH and CDR2 LQKENI. Trimming shortened V by 2 bases and J by 1 base, and 14 bases separated the two germline ends. The CDR3 consists of 16 residues. This CDR3 reads CASSPVTQLVQETQYF. In nucleotides, the CDR3 is TGTGCCAGCTCACCAGTCACTCAATTAGTCCAAGAGACCCAGTACTTC.

The chain links TRBV27 to TRBJ1-3, with D maybe TRBD1 (5 bases). The ends were cut back, 5 bases at V and 2 bases at J, with 10 bases in the middle. The CDR3 covers 14 residues. Germline V gene sequence: CDR1 MNHEY, CDR2 SMNVEV (reference sequence). CDR3 in DNA: TGTGCCAGCAGTAGACCGGGGGCTGGAAACACCATATATTTT. Translation: CASSRPGAGNTIYF.

The V and J genes are TRBV24-1 and TRBJ2-7, with 7 bases aligning to TRBD1. The CDR3 is 15 residues long. V was clipped by 3 bases and J by 2 bases; unmatched bases: 6. Germline V CDR1 and CDR2: KGHDR, SFDVKD. CDR3 sequence (DNA): TGTGCCACCAGTGATGCCGGGACAGAGGCCTACGAGCAGTACTTC. Translating gives CATSDAGTEAYEQYF.

This clone has a single count. The V call is TRBV6-5, the J call TRBJ2-7; possible D gene TRBD2, 5 bases. The germline CDR1 and CDR2 sequences are MNHEY and SVGAGI. V lost 6 bases, J lost 9 bases, and 15 bases lay in between. The CDR3 is 12 residues long. CDR3 nucleotides: TGTGCCAGCAGGGGAGACCCCGCCGGGCAGTACTTC. This sequence encodes CASRGDPAGQYF.

The genes are TRBV18 and TRBJ1-1, with TRBD1 identical over 7 bases. The CDR3 contains 14 residues. V lost 2 bases, J lost 3 bases, and 3 bases stayed unmatched. Per germline, CDR1 KGHSH and CDR2 LQKENI. The CDR3 sequence: CASSPSRGDTEAFF. Written as DNA, the CDR3 is TGTGCCAGCTCACCATCCAGGGGGGACACTGAAGCTTTCTTT.

This chain connects TRBV28 to TRBJ1-1; D is uncertain. CDR3 length: 11 amino acids. The V gene lost 8 bases and the J gene lost 1 base, with 5 bases spanning the gap. Per the germline V gene, CDR1 is MDHEN and CDR2 is SYDVKM. This chain's CDR3 is CASERNTEAFF. The CDR3 DNA sequence: TGTGCCAGCGAAAGGAACACTGAAGCTTTCTTT. Supplemented by reference TRBV28 and TRBJ1-1, the full variable domain reads DVKVTQSSRYLVKRTGEKVFLECVQDMDHENMFWYRQDPGLGLRLIYFSYDVKMKEKGDIPEGYSVSREKKERFSLILESASTNQTSMYLCASERNTEAFFGQGTRLTVV.

The chain employs TRBV6-4 and TRBJ2-3, with 9 bases lining up with TRBD2. Germline-derived CDR1 and CDR2 are MRHNA and SNTAGT. The CDR3 consists of 15 residues. Trimming removed 6 bases from V and 0 bases from J; junction bases left unmatched: 4. This chain's CDR3 is CASSAGLASTDTQYF. Written as DNA, the CDR3 is TGTGCCAGCAGCGCCGGACTAGCGAGCACAGATACGCAGTATTTT.

The genes are TRBV24-1 and TRBJ2-2; TRBD1 is a possible D gene (7 bases). Trimming removed 9 bases at V and 3 bases at J, with 13 bases between. Per germline, CDR1 KGHDR and CDR2 SFDVKD. The CDR3 runs to 14 residues. CDR3 sequence (DNA): TGTGCCACCGGAGGGGGCAGATACACCGGGGAGCTGTTTTTT. Protein: CATGGGRYTGELFF.

This chain links TRBV2 with TRBJ1-2, with TRBD1 identical over 7 bases. Germline-derived CDR1 and CDR2 are SNHLY and FYNNEI. The length of the CDR3 is 12 residues. V shed 0 bases, J shed 8 bases, and the junction held 0 bases outside the gene matches. CDR3 bases: TGTGCCAGCAGTGAAGCAGGGGGCGGCTACACCTTC. Translating it yields CASSEAGGGYTF.

The CDR3 DNA is TGTGCCAGCAGCCCCCGCCAGGGGAAGAACACTGAAGCTTTCTTT. Translated: CASSPRQGKNTEAFF. The chain carries TRBV3-1 (or the pseudogene TRBV3-2) and TRBJ1-1, with a tentative D call TRBD1 (6 bases). The CDR3 length is 15 residues. Germline V gene lookup returns CDR1 LGHDT and CDR2 YNNKEL (reference sequence). V gave up 4 bases and J gave up 1 base, with 13 bases separating them.

The CDR3: CASSSYGRGITYEQYF. In nucleotides, the CDR3 is TGTGCCAGCAGCTCGTATGGGAGGGGGATTACCTACGAGCAGTACTTC. This sequence joins TRBV7-2 and TRBJ2-7; weak D call: TRBD2 (7 bases). The CDR3 has 16 amino acids. The V end lost 4 bases, the J end lost 2 bases, and 18 bases lay between the germline ends. Germline CDR1 is SGHTA and CDR2 is FQGNSA.

The chain has TRBV18 and TRBJ1-1, with D unresolved. With 1 base removed from V and 4 bases from J, the gap between germline ends came to 16 bases. Germline V gene data show CDR1 as KGHSH and CDR2 as LQKENI. The CDR3 runs to 16 residues. CDR3 bases: TGTGCCAGCTCACCACGGGTGGCCCAAGCGGGCACTGAAGCTTTCTTT. Its translation is CASSPRVAQAGTEAFF.

J is TRBJ2-7 and V is TRBV7-6, with TRBD2 matching 7 bases. CDR3 size: 15 residues. CDR1 and CDR2 (germline): SGHVS, FNYEAQ. Losses at the gene ends were 4 bases for V and 4 bases for J; bases not matched to a gene: 10. In nucleotides, the CDR3 is TGTGCCAGCAGCTCCCGGATTGGGGGGGAATACGAGCAGTACTTC. Protein product: CASSSRIGGEYEQYF.

The chain employs TRBV30 and TRBJ1-1; the D is unclear. This CDR3 has 12 residues. CDR1 and CDR2 from the germline V gene are GTSNPN and SVGIG (reference sequence). V lost 0 bases and J 7 bases, leaving 9 bases between the germline ends. The CDR3 bases are TGTGCCTGGAGTGTAAGCATGATTGAAGCTTTCTTT. Translating it yields CAWSVSMIEAFF.

The gene calls are TRBV11-3 and TRBJ1-2; D gene ambiguous. Per the germline V gene, CDR1 is SGHNT and CDR2 is YENEEA. The length of the CDR3 is 13 residues. V was cut by 3 bases and J by 3 bases, with 8 bases left in between. The CDR3, as DNA: TGTGCCAGCAGCTTGTGGCACTACTATGGCTACACCTTC. Its protein product is CASSLWHYYGYTF.